The 14 T cell receptor beta chains below come from one sample, sequenced in a study of T cells in Graves' hyperthyroidism and ophthalmopathy. The TCR beta CDR3 regions underwent amplification using RNA transcripts as the source. Using the HTBI primer set, a first-round RT-PCR was run on the TCR CDR3. MiXCR was run by TCRdb on the multiplex PCR reads, yielding one entry per CDR3 protein. The data show about 290,000 distinct CDR3 sequences, 16% seen once. Sequencing was performed on blood. All receptors derive from a young man with Graves' hyperthyroidism.

This clonotype was detected many times. V usage is TRBV5-1 and J usage is TRBJ2-1; 7 bases fit TRBD1. The J segment lost 4 bases and the V segment lost 5 bases, leaving 6 bases of the junction unmatched. CDR3 size: 14 residues. Germline V gene data show CDR1 as SGHRS and CDR2 as YFSETQ. CDR3 loop: CASSRGGEYNEQFF. CDR3 DNA: TGCGCCAGCAGTCGAGGGGGCGAGTACAATGAGCAGTTCTTC.

The chain employs TRBV5-8 and TRBJ2-2; 10 bases are shared with TRBD2. The V gene's germline CDR1 is SGHTS and CDR2 YDEGEE. The CDR3 covers 14 residues. With 7 bases clipped from V and 1 base from J, the junction kept 1 base outside the gene matches. The CDR3 sequence: CASLAGGNTGELFF. CDR3 DNA sequence: TGTGCCAGCTTAGCGGGAGGGAACACCGGGGAGCTGTTTTTT.

This clonotype was detected ten times or more. The V gene is TRBV12-3 or TRBV12-4, the J gene TRBJ2-7, with 7 bases lining up with TRBD1. The J segment lost 10 bases and the V segment lost 6 bases, leaving 6 bases of the junction unmatched. This CDR3 is 11 amino acids long. CDR3 residues: CASRDQGEQYF. CDR3 nucleotide sequence: TGTGCCAGCAGGGATCAGGGGGAACAGTACTTC.

This clonotype was seen just once. The genes are TRBV19 and TRBJ2-1; 8 bases line up with TRBD2. The CDR3 has 13 amino acids. The germline CDR1 and CDR2 sequences are LNHDA and SQIVND (reference sequence). V shed 5 bases, J shed 8 bases, and the junction held 5 bases outside the gene matches. The CDR3 sequence is CASSFRGGDEQFF. CDR3 in DNA: TGTGCCAGTAGTTTCCGGGGGGGTGATGAGCAGTTCTTC. Variable domain in full (rest from reference TRBV19 and TRBJ2-1): DGGITQSPKYLFRKEGQNVTLSCEQNLNHDAMYWYRQDPGQGLRLIYYSQIVNDFQKGDIAEGYSVSREKKESFPLTVTSAQKNPTAFYLCASSFRGGDEQFFGPGTRLTVL.

The rearrangement links TRBV7-9 to TRBJ1-5, with D maybe TRBD1 (5 bases). V lost 3 bases and J 8 bases, leaving 14 bases between the germline ends. Germline loops: CDR1 SEHNR, CDR2 FQNEAQ (reference sequence). CDR3 size: 14 residues. The CDR3 region is CASSLGQVDEPQHF. The CDR3 DNA follows: TGTGCCAGCAGCTTGGGGCAGGTGGATGAGCCCCAGCATTTT. Filled out from reference TRBV7-9 and TRBJ1-5, the complete variable domain reads DTGVSQNPRHKITKRGQNVTFRCDPISEHNRLYWYRQTLGQGPEFLTYFQNEAQLEKSRLLSDRFSAERPKGSFSTLEIQRTEQGDSAMYLCASSLGQVDEPQHFGDGTRLSIL.

The table lists this clonotype with many counts. This chain links TRBV11-2 with TRBJ1-5, with a weak D call TRBD1 (5 bases). The V and J ends lost 9 bases and 5 bases respectively, with 14 bases between them. CDR3 length: 13 residues. CDR1 and CDR2 from the germline V gene are SGHAT and FQNNGV. The CDR3 reads CASGMRGDQPQHF. CDR3 nucleotide sequence: TGTGCCAGTGGTATGAGGGGCGATCAGCCCCAGCATTTT.

This chain uses TRBV5-1 with TRBJ2-1; the match to TRBD2 covers 7 bases. The V gene end was trimmed by 4 bases and the J gene end by 0 bases; junction bases not matched to a gene: 4. The CDR3 runs to 15 residues. Germline loops: CDR1 SGHRS, CDR2 YFSETQ. CDR3 protein: CASSPGTNSYNEQFF. The CDR3, as DNA: TGCGCCAGCAGCCCCGGGACTAACTCCTACAATGAGCAGTTCTTC. The full variable domain, in which reference TRBV5-1 and TRBJ2-1 provide the parts outside the CDR3, is KAGVTQTPRYLIKTRGQQVTLSCSPISGHRSVSWYQQTPGQGLQFLFEYFSETQRNKGNFPGRFSGRQFSNSRSEMNVSTLELGDSALYLCASSPGTNSYNEQFFGPGTRLTVL.

This clonotype was observed a few times. In DNA form, the CDR3 reads TGCGCCAGCAGCTTGACTACCCCGGGGGAGCAGTACTTC. It translates to CASSLTTPGEQYF. The V gene is TRBV5-1, the J gene TRBJ2-7, with D perhaps TRBD2 (5 bases). Trimming shortened V by 1 base and J by 7 bases, and 12 bases separated the two germline ends. This CDR3 region has 13 residues. Germline V lookup: CDR1 SGHRS, CDR2 YFSETQ.

This clonotype was recorded many times. The chain has TRBV9 and TRBJ1-2; 8 bases agree with TRBD1. With 3 bases clipped from V and 3 bases from J, the junction kept 10 bases outside the gene matches. This CDR3 region has 16 residues. Germline CDR1 reads SGDLS; CDR2 reads YYNGEE. In nucleotides, the CDR3 is TGTGCCAGCAGCGAACCGGGACAGGAGATGTACTATGGCTACACCTTC. This gives the protein CASSEPGQEMYYGYTF.

In this sample, this clonotype turned up many times. The V gene is TRBV20-1, the J gene TRBJ2-7; the match to TRBD2 covers 8 bases. The V and J ends lost 3 bases and 5 bases, in that order; junction bases with no gene match: 12. The CDR3 covers 15 residues. Germline-derived CDR1 and CDR2 are DFQATT and SNEGSKA (reference sequence). CDR3 bases: TGCAGTGCTAGTCCCAGCGGGAGTACGTTCCACGAGCAGTACTTC. Its protein product is CSASPSGSTFHEQYF.

The table lists this clonotype with many counts. This rearrangement joins TRBV3-1 to TRBJ1-2; a possible D gene is TRBD1 (6 bases). CDR1 LGHDT and CDR2 YNNKEL come from the germline V gene (reference sequence). Trimming removed 4 bases at V and 8 bases at J, with 14 bases between. This CDR3 spans 13 amino acids. The CDR3 DNA is TGTGCCAGCAGCCTTACTACGACAGGCGGCTACACCTTC. Amino acid sequence: CASSLTTTGGYTF.

This clonotype was observed at least ten times. The J gene is TRBJ1-1, the V gene TRBV4-2; the D gene is possibly TRBD1 (5 bases). V was clipped by 4 bases and J by 5 bases, with 17 bases between them. The CDR3 length is 15 residues. The V gene's germline CDR1 is LGHNA and CDR2 YNFKEQ. The CDR3 nucleotides are TGTGCCAGCAGCCCCAGTGGGGGTGGCTCAACTGAAGCTTTCTTT. As protein: CASSPSGGGSTEAFF.

With regard to this clonotype: A read error may produce the germline difference seen at one junction end. The chain employs TRBV12-3 or TRBV12-4 and TRBJ1-2, with D perhaps TRBD1 (5 bases). This CDR3 has 12 residues. CDR3 bases: TGTGCCAGCAGATTAGAGGGGAAAGGCTACACCTTC. Translated: CASRLEGKGYTF.

Worth noting for this clonotype: A much larger clone differs from this one at a single base, so this may be a read error. V gene TRBV2 combines with J gene TRBJ1-6; no clear D. Looked up from germline, CDR1 is SNHLY and CDR2 is FYNNEI. This CDR3 region has 15 residues. The CDR3 spells CASSERSRINSPFHF. The CDR3 DNA follows: TGTGCCAGCAGTGAGCGATCCCGAATTAATTCACCCTTCCACTTT. Full variable domain (outside the CDR3, taken from reference TRBV2 and TRBJ1-6): EPEVTQTPSHQVTQMGQEVILRCVPISNHLYFYWYRQILGQKVEFLVSFYNNEISEKSEIFDDQFSVERPDGSNFTLKIRSTKLEDSAMYFCASSERSRINSPFHFGNGTRLTVT.